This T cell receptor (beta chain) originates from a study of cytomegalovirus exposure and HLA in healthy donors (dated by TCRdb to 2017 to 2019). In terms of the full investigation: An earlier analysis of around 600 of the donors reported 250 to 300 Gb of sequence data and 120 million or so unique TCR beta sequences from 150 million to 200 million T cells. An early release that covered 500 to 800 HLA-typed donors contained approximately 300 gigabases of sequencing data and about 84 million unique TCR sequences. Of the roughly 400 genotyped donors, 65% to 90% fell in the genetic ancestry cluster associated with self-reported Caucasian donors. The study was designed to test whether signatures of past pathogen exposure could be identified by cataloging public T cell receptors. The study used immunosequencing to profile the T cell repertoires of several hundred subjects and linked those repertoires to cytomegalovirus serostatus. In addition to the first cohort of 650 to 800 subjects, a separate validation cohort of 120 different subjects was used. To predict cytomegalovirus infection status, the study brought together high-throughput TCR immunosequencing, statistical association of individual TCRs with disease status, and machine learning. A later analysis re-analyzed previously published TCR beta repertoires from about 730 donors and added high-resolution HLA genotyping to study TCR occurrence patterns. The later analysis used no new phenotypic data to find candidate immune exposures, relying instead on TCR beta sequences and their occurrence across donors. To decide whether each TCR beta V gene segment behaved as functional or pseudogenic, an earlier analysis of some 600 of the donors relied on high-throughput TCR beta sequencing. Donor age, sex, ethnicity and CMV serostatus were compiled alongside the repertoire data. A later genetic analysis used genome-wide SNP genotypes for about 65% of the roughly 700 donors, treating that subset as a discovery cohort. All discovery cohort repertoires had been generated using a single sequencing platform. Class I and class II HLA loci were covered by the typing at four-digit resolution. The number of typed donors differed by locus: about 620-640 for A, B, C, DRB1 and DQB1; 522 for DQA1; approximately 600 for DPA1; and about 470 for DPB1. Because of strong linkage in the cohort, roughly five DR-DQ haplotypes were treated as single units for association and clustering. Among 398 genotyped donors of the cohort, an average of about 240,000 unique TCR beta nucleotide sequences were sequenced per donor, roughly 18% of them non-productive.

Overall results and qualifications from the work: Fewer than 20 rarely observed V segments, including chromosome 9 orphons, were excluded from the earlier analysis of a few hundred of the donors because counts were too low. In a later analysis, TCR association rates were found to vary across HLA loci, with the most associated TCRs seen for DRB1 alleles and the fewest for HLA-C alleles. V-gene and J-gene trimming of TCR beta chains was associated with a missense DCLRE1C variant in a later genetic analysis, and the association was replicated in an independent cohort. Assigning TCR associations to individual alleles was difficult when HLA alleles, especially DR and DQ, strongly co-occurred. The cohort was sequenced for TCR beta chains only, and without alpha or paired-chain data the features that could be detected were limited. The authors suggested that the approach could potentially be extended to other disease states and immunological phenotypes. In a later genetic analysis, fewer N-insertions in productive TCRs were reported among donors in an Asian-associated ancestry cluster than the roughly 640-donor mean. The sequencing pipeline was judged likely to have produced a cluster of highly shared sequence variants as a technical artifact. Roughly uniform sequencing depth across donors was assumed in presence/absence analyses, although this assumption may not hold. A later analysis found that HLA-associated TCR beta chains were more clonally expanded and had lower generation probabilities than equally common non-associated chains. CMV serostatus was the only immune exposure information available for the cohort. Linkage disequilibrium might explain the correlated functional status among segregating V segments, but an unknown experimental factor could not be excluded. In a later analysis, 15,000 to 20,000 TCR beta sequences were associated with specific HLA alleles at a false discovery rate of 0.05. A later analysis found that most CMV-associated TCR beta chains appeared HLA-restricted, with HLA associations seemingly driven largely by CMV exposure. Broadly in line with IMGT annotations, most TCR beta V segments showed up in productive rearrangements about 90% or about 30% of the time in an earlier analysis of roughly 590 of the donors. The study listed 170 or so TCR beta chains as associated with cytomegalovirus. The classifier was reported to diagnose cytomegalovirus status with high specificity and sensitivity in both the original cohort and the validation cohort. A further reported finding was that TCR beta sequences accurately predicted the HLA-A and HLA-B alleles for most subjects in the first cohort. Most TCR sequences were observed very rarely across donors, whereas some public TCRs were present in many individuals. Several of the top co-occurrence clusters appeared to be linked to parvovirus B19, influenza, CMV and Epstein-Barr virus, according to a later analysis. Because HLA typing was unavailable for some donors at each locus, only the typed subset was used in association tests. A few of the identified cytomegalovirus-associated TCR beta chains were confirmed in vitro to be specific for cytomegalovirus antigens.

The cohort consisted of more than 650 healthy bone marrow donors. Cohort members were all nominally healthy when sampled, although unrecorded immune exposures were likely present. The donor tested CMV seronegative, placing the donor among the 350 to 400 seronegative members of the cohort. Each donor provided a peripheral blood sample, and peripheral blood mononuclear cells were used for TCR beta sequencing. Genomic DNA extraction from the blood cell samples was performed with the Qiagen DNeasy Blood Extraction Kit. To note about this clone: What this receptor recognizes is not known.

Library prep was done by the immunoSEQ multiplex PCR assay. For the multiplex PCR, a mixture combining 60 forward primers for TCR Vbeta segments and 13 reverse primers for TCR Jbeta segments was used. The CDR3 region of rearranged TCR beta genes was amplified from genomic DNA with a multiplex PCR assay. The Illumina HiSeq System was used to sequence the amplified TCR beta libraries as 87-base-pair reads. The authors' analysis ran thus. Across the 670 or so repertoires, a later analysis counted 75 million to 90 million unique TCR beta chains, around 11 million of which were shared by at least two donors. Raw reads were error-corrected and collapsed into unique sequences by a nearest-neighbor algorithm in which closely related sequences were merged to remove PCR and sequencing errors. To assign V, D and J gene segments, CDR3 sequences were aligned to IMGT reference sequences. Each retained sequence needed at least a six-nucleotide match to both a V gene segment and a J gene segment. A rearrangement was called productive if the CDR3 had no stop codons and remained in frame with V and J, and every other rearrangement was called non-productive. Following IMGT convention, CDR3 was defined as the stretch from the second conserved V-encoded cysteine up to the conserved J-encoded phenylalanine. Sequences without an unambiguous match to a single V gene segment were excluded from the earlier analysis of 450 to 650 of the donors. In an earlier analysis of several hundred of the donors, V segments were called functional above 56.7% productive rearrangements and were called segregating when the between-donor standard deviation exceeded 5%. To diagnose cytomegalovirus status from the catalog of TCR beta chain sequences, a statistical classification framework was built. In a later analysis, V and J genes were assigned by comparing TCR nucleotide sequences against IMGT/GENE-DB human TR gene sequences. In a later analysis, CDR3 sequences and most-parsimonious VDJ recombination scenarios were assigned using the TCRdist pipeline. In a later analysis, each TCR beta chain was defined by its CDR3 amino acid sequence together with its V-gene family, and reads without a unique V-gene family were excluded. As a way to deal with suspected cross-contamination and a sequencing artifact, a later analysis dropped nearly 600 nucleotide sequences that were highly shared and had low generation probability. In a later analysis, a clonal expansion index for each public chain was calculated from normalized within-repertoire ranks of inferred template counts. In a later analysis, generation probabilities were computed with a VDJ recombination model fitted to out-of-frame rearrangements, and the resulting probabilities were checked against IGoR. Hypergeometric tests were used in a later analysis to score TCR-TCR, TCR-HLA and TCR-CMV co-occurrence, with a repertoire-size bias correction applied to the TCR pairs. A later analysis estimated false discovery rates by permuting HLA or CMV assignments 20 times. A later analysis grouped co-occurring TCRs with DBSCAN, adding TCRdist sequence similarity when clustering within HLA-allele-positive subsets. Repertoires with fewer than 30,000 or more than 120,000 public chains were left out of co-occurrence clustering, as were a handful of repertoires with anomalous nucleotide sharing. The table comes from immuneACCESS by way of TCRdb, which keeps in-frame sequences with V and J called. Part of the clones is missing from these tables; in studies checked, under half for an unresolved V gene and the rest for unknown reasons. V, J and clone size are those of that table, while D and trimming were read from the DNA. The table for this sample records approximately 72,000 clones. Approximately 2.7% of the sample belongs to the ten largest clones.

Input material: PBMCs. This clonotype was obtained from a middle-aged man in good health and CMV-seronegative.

The sequence in DNA is TGTGCCTGGACAGGACAGTATAATTCACCCCTCCACTTT. Its translation is CAWTGQYNSPLHF. Here the chain combines TRBV30 and TRBJ1-6; the D gene is perhaps TRBD1, from 6 matching bases. V is cut by 4 bases and J by 4 bases, and the space between the germline ends is 8 bases. The CDR3 covers 13 residues, taking in both the cysteine and the phenylalanine. The entry retains the CDR3 DNA only, 39 bases that are in frame from base 1. CDR1 is given as GTSNPN and CDR2 as SVGIG, both from the germline V gene (reference sequence).